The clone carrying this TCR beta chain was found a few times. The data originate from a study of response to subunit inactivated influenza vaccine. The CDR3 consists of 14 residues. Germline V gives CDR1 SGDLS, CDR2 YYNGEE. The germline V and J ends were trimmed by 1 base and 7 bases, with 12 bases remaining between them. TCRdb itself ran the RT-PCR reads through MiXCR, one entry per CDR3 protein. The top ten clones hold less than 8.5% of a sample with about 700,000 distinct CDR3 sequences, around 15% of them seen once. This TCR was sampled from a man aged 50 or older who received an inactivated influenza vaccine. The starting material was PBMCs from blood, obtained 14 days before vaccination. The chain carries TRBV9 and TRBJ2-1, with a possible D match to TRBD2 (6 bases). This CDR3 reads CASSVRTGDNEQFF. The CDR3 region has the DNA TGTGCCAGCAGCGTACGAACGGGAGATAATGAGCAGTTCTTC.